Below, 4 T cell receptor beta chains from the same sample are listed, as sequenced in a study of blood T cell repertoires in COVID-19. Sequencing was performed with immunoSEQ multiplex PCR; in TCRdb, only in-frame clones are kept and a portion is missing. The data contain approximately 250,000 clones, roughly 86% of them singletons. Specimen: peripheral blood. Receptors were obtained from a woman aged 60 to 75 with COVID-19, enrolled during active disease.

The CDR3 nucleotides are TGTGCCAGCACCCAGGGTCGGAGTGAAAAACTGTTTTTT. Protein: CASTQGRSEKLFF. V and J are TRBV2 and TRBJ1-4; D is possibly TRBD1 (5 bases). V dropped 7 bases and J dropped 7 bases, with 13 bases sitting between them. CDR3 length: 13 amino acids. The germline CDR1 and CDR2 sequences are SNHLY and FYNNEI.

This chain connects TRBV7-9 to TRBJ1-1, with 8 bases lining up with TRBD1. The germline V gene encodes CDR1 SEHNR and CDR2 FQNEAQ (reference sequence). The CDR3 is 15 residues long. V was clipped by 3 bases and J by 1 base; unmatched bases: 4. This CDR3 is CASSLGQVPNTEAFF. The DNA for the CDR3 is TGTGCCAGCAGCTTGGGACAGGTGCCGAACACTGAAGCTTTCTTT. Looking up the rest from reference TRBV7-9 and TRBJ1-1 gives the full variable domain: DTGVSQNPRHKITKRGQNVTFRCDPISEHNRLYWYRQTLGQGPEFLTYFQNEAQLEKSRLLSDRFSAERPKGSFSTLEIQRTEQGDSAMYLCASSLGQVPNTEAFFGQGTRLTVV.

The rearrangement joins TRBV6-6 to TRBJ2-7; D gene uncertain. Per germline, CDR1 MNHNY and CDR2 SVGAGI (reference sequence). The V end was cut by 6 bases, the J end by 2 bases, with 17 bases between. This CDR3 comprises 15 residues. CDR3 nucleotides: TGTGCCAGCAGCTCACCTAACTTAGCCCCCTACGAGCAGTACTTC. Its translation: CASSSPNLAPYEQYF.

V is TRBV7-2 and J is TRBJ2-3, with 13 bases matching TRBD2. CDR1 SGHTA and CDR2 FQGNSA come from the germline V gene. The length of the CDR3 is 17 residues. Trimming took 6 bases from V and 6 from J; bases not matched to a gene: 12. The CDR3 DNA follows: TGTGCCAGCAGTTCCCATAGACTAGCGGGAGGATTTGATACGCAGTATTTT. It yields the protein CASSSHRLAGGFDTQYF.